What follows are 13 T cell receptor beta chains derived from one specimen sequenced in a study of cytomegalovirus exposure and HLA in healthy donors. A multiplex PCR was run with 60 Vbeta primers and 13 Jbeta primers. This table comes from immunoSEQ multiplex PCR, and its TCRdb copy is limited to in-frame clones, with some not included. The sample lists 100,000 to 150,000 clones, 75% to 90% occurring once. Sequenced material: PBMCs. These receptors were obtained from a woman aged 40 to 50 in good health and CMV-seronegative.

The V call is TRBV5-4, the J call TRBJ2-3; 10 nucleotides line up with TRBD1. The CDR3 loop spans 16 amino acids. Germline V gives CDR1 SGHNT, CDR2 YYREEE (reference sequence). J lost 4 bases, V lost 4 bases, and 9 bases had no gene match. The CDR3 DNA reads as TGTGCCAGCAGCCCCGGCGGGACAGGGGTCGCAGATACGCAGTATTTT. Protein: CASSPGGTGVADTQYF. The whole variable domain, filled in from reference TRBV5-4 and TRBJ2-3, reads ETGVTQSPTHLIKTRGQQVTLRCSSQSGHNTVSWYQQALGQGPQFIFQYYREEENGRGNFPPRFSGLQFPNYSSELNVNALELDDSALYLCASSPGGTGVADTQYFGPGTRLTVL.

The rearrangement links TRBV9 to TRBJ2-5; D might be TRBD1 (7 bases). Per germline, CDR1 SGDLS and CDR2 YYNGEE. V lost 0 bases and J 4 bases, leaving 13 bases between the germline ends. This CDR3 contains 15 residues. CDR3 sequence (DNA): TGTGCCAGCAGCGTAGGGAGGGGGCTAAGAGAGACCCAGTACTTC. It specifies CASSVGRGLRETQYF.

The gene calls are TRBV4-1 and TRBJ1-6; 9 bases line up with TRBD1. Germline V gives CDR1 MGHRA, CDR2 YSYEKL. Unmatched junction bases numbered 5, after V lost 4 bases and J lost 7 bases. The CDR3 totals 15 residues. The CDR3 sequence is CASSPETGGNSPLHF. The CDR3 bases are TGCGCCAGCAGCCCCGAGACAGGGGGGAATTCACCCCTCCACTTT.

This clone was recorded once. The chain has TRBV4-1 and TRBJ2-2, with D unresolved. CDR3 length: 14 amino acids. In germline, CDR1 is MGHRA, CDR2 YSYEKL. Trimming took 1 base from V and 4 from J, leaving 7 bases between them. For the CDR3, the DNA is TGCGCCAGCAGCCAAGGGCTTCTCACCGGGGAGCTGTTTTTT. Protein product: CASSQGLLTGELFF.

The chain links TRBV5-1 to TRBJ2-2, with 9 bases that match TRBD2. This CDR3 has 16 amino acids. Germline V lookup: CDR1 SGHRS, CDR2 YFSETQ. The J segment lost 2 bases and the V segment lost 1 base, leaving 3 bases of the junction unmatched. This CDR3 is CASSLYSGGNTGELFF. The CDR3 DNA reads TGCGCCAGCAGCTTGTATAGCGGGGGAAACACCGGGGAGCTGTTTTTT.

The chain is built from TRBV5-1 and TRBJ2-7; 12 bases match TRBD2. CDR1 is SGHRS and CDR2 is YFSETQ in the germline V gene. This CDR3 comprises 17 residues. The J segment lost 2 bases and the V segment lost 0 bases, leaving 6 bases of the junction unmatched. The CDR3 loop is CASSLGLSSGRAYEQYF. CDR3 coding DNA: TGCGCCAGCAGCTTGGGTTTGTCTAGCGGGAGGGCCTACGAGCAGTACTTC.

The genes are TRBV5-1 and TRBJ1-1; D is ambiguous. The length of the CDR3 is 15 residues. Germline loops: CDR1 SGHRS, CDR2 YFSETQ. V lost 1 base, J lost 0 bases, and 10 bases lay in between. The CDR3 loop reads CASSLYPGMNTEAFF. CDR3 nucleotides: TGCGCCAGCAGCTTGTATCCGGGAATGAACACTGAAGCTTTCTTT.

This chain joins TRBV2 and TRBJ2-5, with no clear D. The CDR3 contains 10 residues. The V end lost 6 bases, the J end lost 5 bases, and 4 bases lay between the germline ends. Germline CDR1 is SNHLY and CDR2 is FYNNEI. This CDR3 is CASSGETQYF. DNA for the CDR3: TGTGCCAGCAGCGGGGAGACCCAGTACTTC.

Details on this clone: The same CDR3 is also encoded by other DNA sequences in this sample. The V call is TRBV6-5, the J call TRBJ1-2; TRBD1 aligns across 8 bases. CDR1 and CDR2 (germline): MNHEY, SVGAGI. CDR3 length: 13 amino acids. V shed 6 bases, J shed 3 bases, and the junction held 3 bases outside the gene matches. CDR3 sequence reads: CASSLTGDYGYTF. CDR3 sequence (DNA): TGTGCCAGCAGCTTGACAGGGGACTATGGCTACACCTTC.

The chain is built from TRBV7-9 and TRBJ1-1; D perhaps matches TRBD1 (5 bases). Germline values: CDR1 SEHNR, CDR2 FQNEAQ (reference sequence). The CDR3 contains 15 residues. V lost 1 base and J lost 5, with 14 bases in between. The CDR3 region is CASSLVWGGETEAFF. Here the CDR3 DNA reads TGTGCCAGCAGCTTAGTCTGGGGGGGGGAGACTGAAGCTTTCTTT.

Only one count was recorded for this clone. The rearrangement links TRBV6-1 to TRBJ2-1; TRBD2 agrees at 9 bases. Per the germline V gene, CDR1 is MNHNS and CDR2 is SASEGT. The CDR3 totals 14 residues. The junction had 4 bases not matched to a gene; V was cut back by 6 bases and J by 4 bases. The DNA of the CDR3 is TGTGCCAGCAGGGTAGCGGGGGTATACAATGAGCAGTTCTTC. It translates to CASRVAGVYNEQFF.

V and J are TRBV7-6 and TRBJ2-7; the D is unclear. V dropped 4 bases and J dropped 0 bases, with 7 bases sitting between them. Germline V gene data show CDR1 as SGHVS and CDR2 as FNYEAQ. The CDR3 is 13 amino acids. CDR3 protein: CASSSSSSYEQYF. As DNA, the CDR3 is TGTGCCAGCAGCTCCTCGAGCTCCTACGAGCAGTACTTC.

This sequence joins TRBV5-8 and TRBJ2-1, with TRBD2 matching over 14 bases. After removal of 4 bases from V and 4 bases from J, the junction contained 7 bases not matched to a gene. Germline V gene lookup returns CDR1 SGHTS and CDR2 YDEGEE. The CDR3 contains 17 residues. The CDR3 nucleotides read TGTGCCAGCAGCCCGGGACTAGCGGGAGTGGGTTACAATGAGCAGTTCTTC. This encodes CASSPGLAGVGYNEQFF. Variable domain in full (rest from reference TRBV5-8 and TRBJ2-1): EAGVTQSPTHLIKTRGQQATLRCSPISGHTSVYWYQQALGLGLQFLLWYDEGEERNRGNFPPRFSGRQFPNYSSELNVNALELEDSALYLCASSPGLAGVGYNEQFFGPGTRLTVL.